The 21 T cell receptor beta chains in this list originate from one sample, sequenced in a study of OX40 agonist ivuxolimab in advanced cancers. Profiling relied on immunoSEQ multiplex PCR, and the TCRdb table lists in-frame clones only, not all of them. The sample lists more than 65,000 clones; 70% to 90% were seen once. Here the sequenced sample was CD4+ or CD8+ T cells sorted from blood, taken in a trial of the OX40 agonist ivuxolimab. All receptors come from an adult with an advanced solid tumor such as melanoma, head and neck, liver or kidney cancer.

J is TRBJ2-5 and V is TRBV2; D is uncertain. Germline V gene sequence: CDR1 SNHLY, CDR2 FYNNEI. The length of the CDR3 is 14 residues. V lost 5 bases and J lost 1, with 11 bases in between. CDR3 coding DNA: TGTGCCAGCAGTCCACAGTTTAGCCAAGAGACCCAGTACTTC. Protein sequence: CASSPQFSQETQYF.

The V call is TRBV19, the J call TRBJ1-2; a weak D match, TRBD1 (6 bases). Trimming removed 5 bases from V and 2 bases from J, with 18 bases in between. The CDR3 has 16 residues. Germline lookup yields CDR1 LNHDA and CDR2 SQIVND (reference sequence). CDR3 DNA: TGTGCCAGTAGTCCACCCGGGACAATCAAAAACTATGGCTACACCTTC. Its protein is CASSPPGTIKNYGYTF.

V and J are TRBV28 and TRBJ2-7, with 8 nucleotides matching TRBD2. The CDR3 is made up of 16 amino acids. Germline V lookup: CDR1 MDHEN, CDR2 SYDVKM. V was clipped by 6 bases and J by 6 bases; unmatched bases: 16. The CDR3 nucleotides read TGTGCCAGCAGCTTCCCTAGCGGGCCTGTCCTGGGCGAGCAGTACTTC. Translated: CASSFPSGPVLGEQYF. Full variable domain (remainder filled in from reference TRBV28 and TRBJ2-7): DVKVTQSSRYLVKRTGEKVFLECVQDMDHENMFWYRQDPGLGLRLIYFSYDVKMKEKGDIPEGYSVSREKKERFSLILESASTNQTSMYLCASSFPSGPVLGEQYFGPGTRLTVT.

A single count supports this clone. The rearrangement links TRBV7-9 to TRBJ1-1; D remains unclear. V was clipped by 5 bases and J by 3 bases, with 16 bases between them. Germline-derived CDR1 and CDR2 are SEHNR and FQNEAQ (reference sequence). There are 15 residues in the CDR3. The CDR3 loop reads CASSPASSAHTEAFF. Written as DNA, the CDR3 is TGTGCCAGCAGCCCCGCGAGCAGCGCCCACACTGAAGCTTTCTTT.

This sequence joins TRBV7-2 and TRBJ1-3; D gene unclear. The V gene's germline CDR1 is SGHTA and CDR2 FQGNSA. The V and J ends lost 2 bases and 4 bases respectively, with 12 bases between them. CDR3 length: 15 residues. CDR3 protein: CASSLFVGGGNTIYF. The CDR3 nucleotides read TGTGCCAGCAGCTTATTTGTGGGTGGCGGAAACACCATATATTTT.

This clone has only a few counts. The chain combines TRBV7-9 with TRBJ2-6, with 8 nucleotides matching TRBD1. Germline lookup yields CDR1 SEHNR and CDR2 FQNEAQ (reference sequence). The ends lost 6 bases at V and 2 bases at J; junction bases unmatched: 0. There are 14 residues in the CDR3. The CDR3 sequence is CASRTGAGANVLTF. Here the CDR3 DNA reads TGTGCCAGCAGGACAGGGGCTGGGGCCAACGTCCTGACTTTC. The full variable domain, its missing parts supplied by reference TRBV7-9 and TRBJ2-6, is DTGVSQNPRHKITKRGQNVTFRCDPISEHNRLYWYRQTLGQGPEFLTYFQNEAQLEKSRLLSDRFSAERPKGSFSTLEIQRTEQGDSAMYLCASRTGAGANVLTFGAGSRLTVL.

The V gene is TRBV29-1, the J gene TRBJ1-2; 7 positions agree with TRBD1. The CDR3 is made up of 13 amino acids. Germline V gene data show CDR1 as SQVTM and CDR2 as ANQGSEA. Trimming cost V 6 bases and J 4 bases; bases outside gene matches: 8. This chain's CDR3 is CSVNRDRSYGYTF. The CDR3 nucleotides are TGCAGCGTCAACCGGGACAGAAGCTATGGCTACACCTTC.

CDR3 nucleotide sequence: TGTGCCAGTAGTAGAGAAGGCGGAACCGGGGAGCTGTTTTTT. Residues: CASSREGGTGELFF. The chain couples TRBV19 to TRBJ2-2; D is undetermined. Germline assignment: CDR1 LNHDA and CDR2 SQIVND (reference sequence). CDR3 size: 14 residues. Deletions cut 4 bases from V and 5 bases from J, with 11 bases between.

The chain is built from TRBV21-1 and TRBJ1-1. TRBV21-1 is termed a pseudogene. This CDR3 is 16 amino acids long. As DNA, the CDR3 is TGTGCCAGCAGCAAAGCGCTCTCGCCAAGGAACACTGAAGCTTTCTTT. Its translation is CASSKALSPRNTEAFF.

The chain combines TRBV2 with TRBJ1-2; weak D call: TRBD1 (6 bases). There are 14 residues in the CDR3. Germline CDR1 is SNHLY and CDR2 is FYNNEI. V shed 5 bases and J shed 2 bases, with 12 bases lying between them. The DNA of the CDR3 is TGTGCCAGCAGTCTGATGGGGGGCAACTATGGCTACACCTTC. This translates into CASSLMGGNYGYTF.

This chain links TRBV4-3 with TRBJ2-5; 8 bases map to TRBD2. The CDR3 spans 17 residues. The ends lost 0 bases at V and 0 bases at J; junction bases unmatched: 6. CDR1 and CDR2 (germline): LGHNA, YSLEER. DNA of the CDR3: TGCGCCAGCAGCCAAGATGGGGGTAGCGGGGACCAAGAGACCCAGTACTTC. This codes for CASSQDGGSGDQETQYF.

V usage is TRBV29-1 and J usage is TRBJ2-7; 7 bases align to TRBD1. The CDR3 runs 12 residues. Germline CDR1 reads SQVTM; CDR2 reads ANQGSEA. V dropped 7 bases and J dropped 0; count of bases not matched to a gene: 3. CDR3 amino acids: CSAGQDSYEQYF. The CDR3 bases are TGCAGCGCCGGACAGGACTCCTACGAGCAGTACTTC.

This clone was detected only once. The chain combines TRBV30 with TRBJ1-6; no definite D call. CDR1 is GTSNPN and CDR2 is SVGIG in the germline V gene (reference sequence). The CDR3 runs 15 residues. V was trimmed by 5 bases and J by 6 bases, leaving 17 bases between them. The CDR3 spells CAWGVLGSANSPLHF. CDR3 in DNA: TGTGCCTGGGGAGTGCTTGGGTCAGCTAATTCACCCCTCCACTTT.

By sample share, this clone is medium-sized. The V call is TRBV7-6, the J call TRBJ2-7, with no clear D. With 1 base removed from V and 6 bases from J, the gap between germline ends came to 10 bases. Germline values: CDR1 SGHVS, CDR2 FNYEAQ. CDR3 size: 13 residues. CDR3 nucleotide sequence: TGTGCCAGCAGCTTAGACGGGTACGGCGAGCAGTACTTC. Amino acids: CASSLDGYGEQYF.

The chain uses TRBV2 and TRBJ1-1; D remains unclear. Germline CDR1 and CDR2: SNHLY and FYNNEI. The CDR3 extends over 12 amino acids. Trimming shortened V by 4 bases and J by 5 bases, and 8 bases separated the two germline ends. The DNA for the CDR3 is TGTGCCAGCAGTGGAGGAAGGACTGAAGCTTTCTTT. Translation gives CASSGGRTEAFF.

The chain couples TRBV5-4 to TRBJ1-2; tentatively, D is TRBD1 (6 bases). Germline V gene data show CDR1 as SGHNT and CDR2 as YYREEE (reference sequence). V lost 0 bases, J lost 8 bases, and 17 bases lay in between. The CDR3 has 15 amino acids. The CDR3 DNA follows: TGTGCCAGCAGCTTGGCCCAGCAGGGGTCTTTGGGCTACACCTTC. The encoded protein is CASSLAQQGSLGYTF.

This clone came up a few times. This chain uses TRBV7-2 with TRBJ1-2, with TRBD1 matching 7 bases. Losses at the gene ends were 5 bases for V and 3 bases for J; bases not matched to a gene: 9. Germline-derived CDR1 and CDR2 are SGHTA and FQGNSA. This CDR3 region has 15 residues. The CDR3 DNA reads as TGTGCCAGCAGCACCGAACAGGGGACATACTATGGCTACACCTTC. Protein: CASSTEQGTYYGYTF.

This clone was seen ten or more times. The chain is built from TRBV29-1 and TRBJ2-7; D is unclear. V was pared by 7 bases and J by 7 bases, with 14 bases between. The CDR3 consists of 11 residues. Germline V lookup: CDR1 SQVTM, CDR2 ANQGSEA. CDR3 amino acids: CSGYMVGEQYF. CDR3 in DNA: TGCAGCGGTTATATGGTCGGGGAGCAGTACTTC.

The chain employs TRBV15 and TRBJ2-7; D not certain. The CDR3 is 13 residues long. V was clipped by 1 base and J by 3 bases, with 7 bases between them. Germline values: CDR1 LNHNV, CDR2 YYDKDF (reference sequence). Here the CDR3 DNA reads TGTGCCACCAGCAGAGGCACCGTCTACGAGCAGTACTTC. Encoded protein: CATSRGTVYEQYF. Full variable domain (missing parts from reference TRBV15 and TRBJ2-7): DAMVIQNPRYQVTQFGKPVTLSCSQTLNHNVMYWYQQKSSQAPKLLFHYYDKDFNNEADTPDNFQSRRPNTSFCFLDIRSPGLGDTAMYLCATSRGTVYEQYFGPGTRLTVT.

V and J are TRBV21-1 and TRBJ1-1; the table's D call of TRBD1 was not tested on the DNA. TRBV21-1 is a listed pseudogene. This CDR3 has 11 residues. The CDR3 spells CASNQGLEAFF. The DNA of the CDR3 is TGTGCCAGCAATCAGGGTCTTGAAGCTTTCTTT.

The gene calls are TRBV7-9 and TRBJ2-1; the match to TRBD2 covers 16 bases. Germline CDR1 is SEHNR and CDR2 is FQNEAQ (reference sequence). This CDR3 has 16 amino acids. V lost 5 bases, J lost 10 bases, and 8 bases stayed unmatched. As DNA, the CDR3 is TGTGCCAGCAGCCCAGGGACTAGCGGGAGGGCTCGAGAGCAGTTCTTC. It yields the protein CASSPGTSGRAREQFF.